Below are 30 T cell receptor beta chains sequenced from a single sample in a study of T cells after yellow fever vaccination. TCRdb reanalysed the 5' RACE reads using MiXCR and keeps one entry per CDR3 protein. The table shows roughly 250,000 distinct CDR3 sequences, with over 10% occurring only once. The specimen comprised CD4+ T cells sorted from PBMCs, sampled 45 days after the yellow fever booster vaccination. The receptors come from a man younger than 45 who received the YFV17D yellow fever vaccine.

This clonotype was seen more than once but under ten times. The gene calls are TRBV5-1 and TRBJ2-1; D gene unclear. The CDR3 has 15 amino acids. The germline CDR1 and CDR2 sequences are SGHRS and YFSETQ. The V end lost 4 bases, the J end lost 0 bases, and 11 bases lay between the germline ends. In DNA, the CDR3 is TGCGCCAGCAGCAGTGACCGTCCCTCCTACAATGAGCAGTTCTTC. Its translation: CASSSDRPSYNEQFF.

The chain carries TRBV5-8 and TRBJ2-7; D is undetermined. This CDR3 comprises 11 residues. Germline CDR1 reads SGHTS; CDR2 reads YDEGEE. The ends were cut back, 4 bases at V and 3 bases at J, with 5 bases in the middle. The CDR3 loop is CASSRRYEQYF. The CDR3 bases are TGTGCCAGCAGCCGGCGCTACGAGCAGTACTTC.

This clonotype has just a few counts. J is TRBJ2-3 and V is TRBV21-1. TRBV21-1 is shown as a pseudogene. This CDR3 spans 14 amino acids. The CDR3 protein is CASSKKGSTDTQYF. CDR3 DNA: TGTGCCAGCAGCAAAAAAGGGAGCACAGATACGCAGTATTTT.

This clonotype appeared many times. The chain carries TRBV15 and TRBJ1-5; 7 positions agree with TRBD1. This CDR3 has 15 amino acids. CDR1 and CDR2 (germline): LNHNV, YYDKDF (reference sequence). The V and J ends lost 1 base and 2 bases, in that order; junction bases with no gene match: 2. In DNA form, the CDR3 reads TGTGCCACCAGCAGAGGAGGGACAGGCAATCAGCCCCAGCATTTT. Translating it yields CATSRGGTGNQPQHF.

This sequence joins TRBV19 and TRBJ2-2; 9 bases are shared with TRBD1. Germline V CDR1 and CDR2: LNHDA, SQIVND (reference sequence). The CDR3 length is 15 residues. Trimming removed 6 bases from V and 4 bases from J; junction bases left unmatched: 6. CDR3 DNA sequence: TGTGCCAGTAGCCGGGACAGGGTCATCACCGGGGAGCTGTTTTTT. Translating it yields CASSRDRVITGELFF.

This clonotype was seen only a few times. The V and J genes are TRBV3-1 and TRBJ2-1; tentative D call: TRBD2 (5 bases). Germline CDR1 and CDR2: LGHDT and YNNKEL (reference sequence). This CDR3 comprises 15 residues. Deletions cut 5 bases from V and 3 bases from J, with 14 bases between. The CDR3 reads CASSAETAGYNEQFF. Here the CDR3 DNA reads TGTGCCAGCAGCGCAGAGACCGCGGGCTACAATGAGCAGTTCTTC.

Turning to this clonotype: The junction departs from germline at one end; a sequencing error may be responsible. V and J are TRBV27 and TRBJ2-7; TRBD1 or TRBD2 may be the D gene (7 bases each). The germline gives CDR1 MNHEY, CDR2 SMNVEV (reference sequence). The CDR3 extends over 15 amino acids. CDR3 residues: CAVSPQGRGSYEQNF. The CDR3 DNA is TGTGCCGTCAGCCCACAGGGGAGGGGCTCCTACGAGCAGAACTTC.

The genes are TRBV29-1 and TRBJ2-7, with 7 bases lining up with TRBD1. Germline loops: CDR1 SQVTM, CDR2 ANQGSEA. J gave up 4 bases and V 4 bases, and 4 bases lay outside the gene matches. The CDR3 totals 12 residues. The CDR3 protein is CSVGTGEYEQYF. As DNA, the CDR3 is TGCAGCGTTGGTACAGGGGAGTACGAGCAGTACTTC.

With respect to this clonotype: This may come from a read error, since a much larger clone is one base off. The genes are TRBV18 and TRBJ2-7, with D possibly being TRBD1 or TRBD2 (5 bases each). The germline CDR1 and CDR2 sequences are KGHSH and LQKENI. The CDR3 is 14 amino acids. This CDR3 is CASSPPSRGYELYF. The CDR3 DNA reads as TGTGCCAGCTCGCCCCCGTCCCGGGGCTACGAGCTGTACTTC.

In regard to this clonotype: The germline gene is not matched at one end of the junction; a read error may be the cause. In nucleotides, the CDR3 is TGTGCCAGCAGCTTGGCAGCCGAAAACATTCAGTACTTC. It specifies CASSLAAENIQYF. The V and J genes are TRBV7-9 and TRBJ2-4; D gene unclear. The CDR3 is 13 amino acids. Germline V gives CDR1 SEHNR, CDR2 FQNEAQ (reference sequence).

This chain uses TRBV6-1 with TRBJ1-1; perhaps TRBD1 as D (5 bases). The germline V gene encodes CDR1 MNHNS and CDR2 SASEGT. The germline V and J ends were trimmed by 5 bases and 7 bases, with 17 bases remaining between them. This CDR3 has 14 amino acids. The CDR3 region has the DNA TGTGCCAGCAGTCCCAGGGCCCTGACGAGTGAAGCTTTCTTT. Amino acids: CASSPRALTSEAFF.

The chain's CDR3 is CASSLSWEQFF. In DNA form, the CDR3 reads TGTGCCAGCAGCTTAAGTTGGGAGCAGTTCTTC. The chain carries TRBV7-2 and TRBJ2-1; D gene uncertain. The CDR3 is made up of 11 amino acids. Germline V CDR1 and CDR2: SGHTA, FQGNSA. The V end lost 2 bases, the J end lost 10 bases, and 6 bases lay between the germline ends.

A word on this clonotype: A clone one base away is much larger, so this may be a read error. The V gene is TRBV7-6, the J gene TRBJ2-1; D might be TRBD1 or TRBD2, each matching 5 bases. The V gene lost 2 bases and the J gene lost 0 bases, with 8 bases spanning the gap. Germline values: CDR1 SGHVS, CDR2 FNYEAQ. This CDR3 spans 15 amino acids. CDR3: CASSLWGSSYNEQFF. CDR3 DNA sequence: TGTGCCAGCAGCTTATGGGGGAGCTCCTACAATGAGCAGTTCTTC.

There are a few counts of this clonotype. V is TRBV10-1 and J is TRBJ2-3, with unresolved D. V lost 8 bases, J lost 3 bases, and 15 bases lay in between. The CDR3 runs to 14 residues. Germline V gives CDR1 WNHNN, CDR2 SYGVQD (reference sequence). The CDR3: CASAQMIGTDTQYF. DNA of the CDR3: TGCGCCAGCGCTCAAATGATAGGGACAGATACGCAGTATTTT.

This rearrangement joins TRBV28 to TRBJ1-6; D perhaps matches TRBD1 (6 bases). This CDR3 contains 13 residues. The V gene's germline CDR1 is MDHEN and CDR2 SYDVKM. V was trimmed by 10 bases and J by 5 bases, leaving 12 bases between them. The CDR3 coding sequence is TGTGCCATTACGGACAGAAATAATTCACCCCTCCACTTT. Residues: CAITDRNNSPLHF.

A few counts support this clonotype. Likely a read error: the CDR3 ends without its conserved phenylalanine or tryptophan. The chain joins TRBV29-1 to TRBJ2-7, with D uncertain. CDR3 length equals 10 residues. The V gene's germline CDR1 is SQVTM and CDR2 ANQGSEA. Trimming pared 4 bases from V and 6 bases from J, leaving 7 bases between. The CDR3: CSVGESEQYL. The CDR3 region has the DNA TGCAGCGTTGGTGAGAGCGAGCAGTACCTC.

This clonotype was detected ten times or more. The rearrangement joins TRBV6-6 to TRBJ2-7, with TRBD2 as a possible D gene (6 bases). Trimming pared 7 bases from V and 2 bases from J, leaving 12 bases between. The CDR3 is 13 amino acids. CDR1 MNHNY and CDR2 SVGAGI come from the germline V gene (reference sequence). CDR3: CASKAGTTYEQYF. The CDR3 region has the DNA TGTGCCAGCAAGGCGGGAACAACCTACGAGCAGTACTTC.

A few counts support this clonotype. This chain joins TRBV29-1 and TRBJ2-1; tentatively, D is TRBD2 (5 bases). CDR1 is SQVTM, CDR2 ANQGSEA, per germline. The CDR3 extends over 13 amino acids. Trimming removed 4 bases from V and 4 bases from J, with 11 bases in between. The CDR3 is CSVGEGAYNEQFF. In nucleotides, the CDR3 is TGCAGCGTTGGAGAGGGCGCTTACAATGAGCAGTTCTTC.

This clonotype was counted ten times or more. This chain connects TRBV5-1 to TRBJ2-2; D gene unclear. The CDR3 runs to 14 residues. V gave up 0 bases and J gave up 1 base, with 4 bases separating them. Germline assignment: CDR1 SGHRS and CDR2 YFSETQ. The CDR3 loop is CASSLERNTGELFF. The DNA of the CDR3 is TGCGCCAGCAGCTTGGAGAGGAACACCGGGGAGCTGTTTTTT.

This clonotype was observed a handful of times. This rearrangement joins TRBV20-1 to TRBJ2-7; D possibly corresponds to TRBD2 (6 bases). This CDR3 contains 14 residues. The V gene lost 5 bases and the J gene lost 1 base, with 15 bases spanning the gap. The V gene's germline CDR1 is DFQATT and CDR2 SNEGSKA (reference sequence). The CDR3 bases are TGCAGTGCTTGGGAGGCTAGCGTATCCTACGAGCAGTACTTC. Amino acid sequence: CSAWEASVSYEQYF.

CDR3 loop: CASSLHRGTYEQYF. DNA for the CDR3: TGTGCCAGCAGCTTACACAGGGGAACCTACGAGCAGTACTTC. The rearrangement joins TRBV7-2 to TRBJ2-7, with 7 bases fitting TRBD1. The V and J ends lost 2 bases and 2 bases, in that order; junction bases with no gene match: 3. Germline V gene data show CDR1 as SGHTA and CDR2 as FQGNSA. The CDR3 is 14 amino acids.

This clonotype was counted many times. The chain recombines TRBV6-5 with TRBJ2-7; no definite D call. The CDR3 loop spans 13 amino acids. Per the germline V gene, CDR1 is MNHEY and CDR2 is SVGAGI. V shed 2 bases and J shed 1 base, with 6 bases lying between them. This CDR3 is CASSYAVSYEQYF. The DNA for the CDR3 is TGTGCCAGCAGTTACGCAGTGTCCTACGAGCAGTACTTC.

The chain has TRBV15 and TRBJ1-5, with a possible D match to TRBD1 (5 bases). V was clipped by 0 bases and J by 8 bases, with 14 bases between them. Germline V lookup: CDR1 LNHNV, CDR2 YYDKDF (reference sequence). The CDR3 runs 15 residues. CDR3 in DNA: TGTGCCACCAGCAGAGAAGATGGGGGTATCGAGCCCCAGCATTTT. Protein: CATSREDGGIEPQHF.

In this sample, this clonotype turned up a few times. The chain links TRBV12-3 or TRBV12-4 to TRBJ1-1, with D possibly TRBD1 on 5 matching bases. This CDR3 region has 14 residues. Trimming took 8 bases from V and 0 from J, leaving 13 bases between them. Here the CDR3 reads CASGRGVMNTEAFF. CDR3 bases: TGTGCCAGCGGACGAGGGGTAATGAACACTGAAGCTTTCTTT.

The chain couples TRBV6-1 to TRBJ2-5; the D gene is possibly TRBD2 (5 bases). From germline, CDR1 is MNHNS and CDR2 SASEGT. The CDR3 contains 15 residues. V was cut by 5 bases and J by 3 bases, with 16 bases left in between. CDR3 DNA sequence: TGTGCCAGCAGTCCGACGGGGTGGCGGAAAGAGACCCAGTACTTC. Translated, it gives CASSPTGWRKETQYF.

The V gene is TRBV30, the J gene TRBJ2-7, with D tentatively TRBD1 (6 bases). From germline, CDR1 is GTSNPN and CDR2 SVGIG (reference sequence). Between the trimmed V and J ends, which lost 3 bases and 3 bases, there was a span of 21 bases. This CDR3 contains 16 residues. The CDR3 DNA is TGTGCCTGGAGCGGATCCGGGACACCCAGGAGCTACGAGCAGTACTTC. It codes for CAWSGSGTPRSYEQYF.

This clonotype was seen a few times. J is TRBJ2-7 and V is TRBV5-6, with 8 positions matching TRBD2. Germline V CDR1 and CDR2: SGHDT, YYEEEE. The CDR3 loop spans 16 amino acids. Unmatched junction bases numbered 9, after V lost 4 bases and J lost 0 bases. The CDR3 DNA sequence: TGTGCCAGCAGCCCCGGGACTAGACCCAACTCCTACGAGCAGTACTTC. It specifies CASSPGTRPNSYEQYF.

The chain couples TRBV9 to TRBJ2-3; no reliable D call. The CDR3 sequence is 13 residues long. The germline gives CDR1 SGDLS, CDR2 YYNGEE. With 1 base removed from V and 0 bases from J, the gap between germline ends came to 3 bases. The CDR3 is CASSVRSTDTQYF. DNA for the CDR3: TGTGCCAGCAGCGTAAGGAGCACAGATACGCAGTATTTT.

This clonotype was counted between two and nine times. The CDR3 nucleotides are TGTGCCAGCAAGGGACAGGTCTCAGATACGCAGTATTTT. This sequence encodes CASKGQVSDTQYF. The rearrangement uses TRBV7-8 and TRBJ2-3; 8 positions match TRBD1. This CDR3 is 13 amino acids long. CDR1 and CDR2 (germline): SGHVS, FQNEAQ. With V trimmed by 7 bases and J by 4 bases, 4 bases remained unmatched.

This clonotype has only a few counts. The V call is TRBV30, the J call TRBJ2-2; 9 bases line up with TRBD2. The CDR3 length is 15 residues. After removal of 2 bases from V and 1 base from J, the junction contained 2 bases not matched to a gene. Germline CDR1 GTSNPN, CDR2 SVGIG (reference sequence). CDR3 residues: CAWSSTSGNTGELFF. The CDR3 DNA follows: TGTGCCTGGAGTTCGACTAGCGGGAACACCGGGGAGCTGTTTTTT.